The source of this T cell receptor beta chain is a study of blood T cell repertoires in COVID-19. Study information: Donors in the United States, Italy and Spain gave samples during acute or convalescent COVID-19. T cells, B-cell-depleted T cells, or PBMCs provided the cDNA or gDNA that served as material.

The CDR3 length is 15 residues. Per the germline V gene, CDR1 is SGHNT and CDR2 is YYREEE (reference sequence). The ends were cut back, 4 bases at V and 0 bases at J, with 11 bases in the middle. Per the authors' pipeline: Estimation of nucleated cell counts was performed using reference gene primer amplification. Profiling relied on immunoSEQ multiplex PCR, and the TCRdb table lists in-frame clones only, not all of them. For V, J and clone size, that table is used; D and trimming come from the DNA. The sample yields around 31,000 clones, 80% to 90% seen once. This clone was seen only a few times. This receptor was taken from a human donor with active COVID-19. The donor label of this sample is uncertain. Sequencing was done on a sample of peripheral blood. V is TRBV5-4 and J is TRBJ1-3; D unresolved. Here the CDR3 DNA reads TGTGCCAGCAGCCTGGACGCCGGCTCTGGAAACACCATATATTTT. Protein product: CASSLDAGSGNTIYF.